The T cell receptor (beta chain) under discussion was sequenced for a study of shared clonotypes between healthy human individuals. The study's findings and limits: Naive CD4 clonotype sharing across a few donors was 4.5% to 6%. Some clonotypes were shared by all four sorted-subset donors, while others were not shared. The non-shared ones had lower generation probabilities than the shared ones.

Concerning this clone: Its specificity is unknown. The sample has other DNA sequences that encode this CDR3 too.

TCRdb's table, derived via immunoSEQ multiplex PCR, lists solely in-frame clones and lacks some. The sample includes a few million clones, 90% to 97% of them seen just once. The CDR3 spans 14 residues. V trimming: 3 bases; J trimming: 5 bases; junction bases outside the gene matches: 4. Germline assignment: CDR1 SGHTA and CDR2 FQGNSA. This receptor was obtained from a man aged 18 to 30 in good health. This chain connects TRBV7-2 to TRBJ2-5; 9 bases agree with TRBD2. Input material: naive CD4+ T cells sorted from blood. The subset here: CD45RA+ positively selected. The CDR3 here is CASSFSGSQETQYF. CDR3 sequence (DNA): TGTGCCAGCAGCTTTAGCGGGAGTCAGGAGACCCAGTACTTC.